The 8 T cell receptor beta chains presented below share a single source sample, sequenced in a study of blood T cells in healthy people across ages. The second PCR ran roughly 6 to 11 cycles with a sample-barcoded 5' primer and J-beta primers. TCRdb analysed the 5' RACE reads with MiXCR anew, one entry per CDR3 protein. The sample includes over 1.5 million distinct CDR3 sequences, just under 50% of them seen just once. Sequenced: blood. Every receptor here comes from a woman between 35 and 50 years old in good health.

The V call is TRBV24-1, the J call TRBJ2-5; TRBD1 matches at 8 bases. This CDR3 is 15 amino acids long. Germline lookup yields CDR1 KGHDR and CDR2 SFDVKD. V trimming: 1 base; J trimming: 4 bases; junction bases outside the gene matches: 4. The CDR3 nucleotides are TGTGCCACCAGTGATTTCAGGACAGGGAGAGAGACCCAGTACTTC. Amino acid sequence: CATSDFRTGRETQYF.

This chain connects TRBV20-1 to TRBJ2-5; no firm D call. This CDR3 has 13 amino acids. V lost 3 bases and J 1 base, leaving 9 bases between the germline ends. Looked up from germline, CDR1 is DFQATT and CDR2 is SNEGSKA (reference sequence). For the CDR3, the DNA is TGCAGTGCTAGTCCTCTAGGCCAAGAGACCCAGTACTTC. Translating gives CSASPLGQETQYF.

This chain connects TRBV20-1 to TRBJ2-5; TRBD2 agrees at 8 bases. This CDR3 is 13 amino acids long. CDR1 and CDR2 from the germline V gene are DFQATT and SNEGSKA (reference sequence). V lost 5 bases, J lost 3 bases, and 5 bases stayed unmatched. CDR3 DNA: TGCAGTGCTTCACGAGCGGGGGAAGAGACCCAGTACTTC. Protein sequence: CSASRAGEETQYF.

CDR3 nucleotide sequence: TGCAGCGCCGTCGGGACGGATAGCAATCAGCCCCAGCATTTT. It encodes CSAVGTDSNQPQHF. The V and J genes are TRBV29-1 and TRBJ1-5, with D possibly matching TRBD1 (5 bases). Germline CDR1 is SQVTM and CDR2 is ANQGSEA. Between the trimmed V and J ends, which lost 7 bases and 0 bases, there was a span of 13 bases. The CDR3 has 14 amino acids. Combining the CDR3 with reference TRBV29-1 and TRBJ1-5 gives the whole variable domain SAVISQKPSRDICQRGTSLTIQCQVDSQVTMMFWYRQQPGQSLTLIATANQGSEATYESGFVIDKFPISRPNLTFSTLTVSNMSPEDSSIYLCSAVGTDSNQPQHFGDGTRLSIL.

The rearrangement joins TRBV5-8 to TRBJ2-1; 9 positions match TRBD2. Trimming cost V 4 bases and J 5 bases; bases outside gene matches: 10. CDR1 and CDR2 from the germline V gene are SGHTS and YDEGEE. The CDR3 totals 16 residues. CDR3 DNA sequence: TGTGCCAGCAGCCCCTTTGCGGGGGGGATCAACAATGAGCAGTTCTTC. Translating gives CASSPFAGGINNEQFF.

The genes are TRBV6-2 or TRBV6-3 and TRBJ2-1; 11 bases are shared with TRBD2. The CDR3 contains 17 residues. The junction had 8 bases not matched to a gene; V was cut back by 6 bases and J by 1 base. Germline V gene data show CDR1 as MNHEY and CDR2 as SVGEGT. CDR3: CASRDRSGGASYNEQFF. The CDR3 DNA reads TGTGCCAGCAGAGACCGTAGCGGGGGGGCGTCCTACAATGAGCAGTTCTTC.

The gene calls are TRBV6-1 and TRBJ2-7; possibly TRBD1 or TRBD2 for D (5 bases each). Germline values: CDR1 MNHNS, CDR2 SASEGT. The CDR3 consists of 15 residues. V was pared by 2 bases and J by 3 bases, with 14 bases between. The CDR3 DNA sequence: TGTGCCAGCAGTGAACATAGAGGGGATTTCTACGAGCAGTACTTC. It is translated as CASSEHRGDFYEQYF.

The CDR3 nucleotides are TGTGCCAGCAGTTACCAAGTTTCGGAGACAGTAAGCTACGAGCAGTACTTC. Translated: CASSYQVSETVSYEQYF. The rearrangement joins TRBV6-2 or TRBV6-3 to TRBJ2-7, with a possible D match to TRBD1 (5 bases). The germline V gene encodes CDR1 MNHEY and CDR2 SVGEGT. This CDR3 is 17 amino acids long. Trimming took 2 bases from V and 3 from J, leaving 20 bases between them.